The T cell receptor beta chain described here comes from a study of T cells in Graves' hyperthyroidism and ophthalmopathy. The sample holds many counts of this clonotype. TCR beta CDR3 region amplification was performed from RNA transcripts. An initial round of RT-PCR targeting the TCR CDR3 relied on the HTBI primer set. One entry per CDR3 protein results from TCRdb running MiXCR on the multiplex PCR reads. The sample has hundreds of thousands of distinct CDR3 sequences; about 20% are singletons. This CDR3 comprises 13 residues. Looked up from germline, CDR1 is DFQATT and CDR2 is SNEGSKA (reference sequence). V lost 6 bases and J lost 4; bases outside the gene matches: 3.

V and J are TRBV20-1 and TRBJ2-1; 10 positions match TRBD2. The material sequenced was blood. The clonotype originates from a man aged 25 to 40 with Graves' ophthalmopathy. CDR3 DNA: TGCAGTGCGAATAGCGGGGGGTACAATGAGCAGTTCTTC. This codes for CSANSGGYNEQFF.